This T cell receptor (beta chain) appears in the sequencing data of a study of beta chain features in type 1 diabetes. Overall study results and limits: TCRB CDR3s from Type 1 diabetes patients were moderately but significantly shorter in all four CD4+ subsets.

The whole isolated RNA underwent reverse transcription, so sequencing captured expressed TCRB transcripts. This table comes from immunoSEQ multiplex PCR, and its TCRdb copy is limited to in-frame clones, with some not included. Among some 290,000 clones, approximately 14% were seen once, and the ten largest hold more than 0.015%. V was pared by 3 bases and J by 3 bases, with 11 bases of the junction left unmatched. CDR1 is MNHEY, CDR2 SMNVEV, per germline (reference sequence). The CDR3 contains 17 residues. Concerning this clone itself: Its antigen is unknown.

Sequencing used naive CD4+ T cells from blood. This chain uses TRBV27 with TRBJ2-5, with TRBD2 matching 9 bases. This clonotype was obtained from a man younger than 40 with type 1 diabetes. CDR3 nucleotide sequence: TGTGCCAGCAGTTTGTCGGGGCTAGCGGGACTTAAAGAGACCCAGTACTTC. Translating gives CASSLSGLAGLKETQYF.